This T cell receptor beta chain emerged from a study of tumor and adjacent non-tumor tissue in lung cancer (dated by TCRdb to the late 2010s). General notes on the study: By cancer type, the cohort comprised eleven to twelve adenocarcinoma patients, a couple of squamous cell carcinoma patients and 1 small cell lung cancer patient. Sequencing generated a total of approximately 130,000,000 productive TCRbeta reads, averaging about 4.2 million reads per sample. The study compared bulk TCRbeta repertoires from lung tumor tissue and matched distant non-tumor lung tissue of approximately 14 lung cancer patients. TCRbeta CDR3 sequencing was performed on under 35 paired specimens, with one tumor sample and one normal lung sample collected per patient. Ages among the roughly 15 patients ranged from roughly 31 to 76 years, there were roughly ten men and 5 women, and disease was at TNM stage I to III. Paper-wide results and their limitations: The top 100 clones accounted for a significantly larger cumulative portion of the repertoire in normal lung than in tumor tissue. Significantly higher TCR diversity was found in younger patients, and higher tumor TCR diversity was associated with shorter overall and disease-free survival. Neither the sequencing platform nor unique molecular identifiers are mentioned in the methods. The cohort had only about 16 patients, and the authors noted that larger samples and more detailed clinical data are needed. Significantly higher TCR diversity (inverse Simpson) was observed in tumor tissue than in normal lung tissue (431.37 vs 166.20, P = 0.0075, Mann-Whitney U test). Because peripheral blood was not sequenced, the blood TCRbeta repertoires of the lung cancer patients in the study went unexamined.

Library preparation used multiplex PCR. The sequencer was an Illumina HiSeq 2500. TCRbeta libraries were constructed through three rounds of nested PCR with primers (Table S4) according to protocols modified from ARM-PCR. Before sequencing, PCR products of 200-500 bp were excised from the gel and purified with the QIAquick gel extraction kit. For the original study's pipeline: Reads were cleaned with Trimmomatic, merged with FLASH into complete CDR3 sequences, and assigned to V(D)J germline segments with MiTCR. Clonal diversity was calculated as the inverse Simpson's index using VDJtools. In-frame sequences lacking a premature stop codon were counted as productive reads. Through fastp at Q25 and MiXCR, TCRdb rebuilt clones from the public reads, retaining in-frame beta chains. Merged by CDR3 protein, the rows form single entries marked with the most common genes and DNA. What appears here as the V and J calls and clone size reflects TCRdb's work, not the paper's. The sample table records 90,000 to 100,000 distinct CDR3 sequences; 75% to 85% of these occur just once. The ten top clones hold 30% of the sample.

From its cysteine to its phenylalanine, the CDR3 spans 15 amino acids. Here the CDR3 DNA is all that survives: 45 bases in frame from base 1. The germline V gene gives CDR1 as MNHNS and CDR2 as SASEGT. RNA was extracted from bulk unsorted tissue and checked for quality with a NanoDrop ND-1000 and an Agilent 2100. For the normal lung samples, distant non-tumor tissue was collected more than 3 cm away from the tumor edge. Newly diagnosed lung cancer patients without prior chemotherapy who had been admitted for thoracic surgery in China between August and November 2014 were enrolled as donors. Anyone who had undergone radiotherapy or chemotherapy before, or who had another cancer at the same time, was left out of the study. Pieces of surgical tissue measuring roughly 1-2.1 cm3 were kept in RNAlater solution and held at -80 degrees C until needed. Concerning this clonotype itself: The clone's antigen remains unknown. A junction boundary mismatches the germline segment, possibly from a read error.

Sequencing was done on a sample of distant non-tumor lung tissue. This TCR was sampled from a man aged 55-75 years with small cell lung cancer. The sequence is built from TRBV6-1 and TRBJ2-3, with 10 bases aligning to TRBD2. The sequence in DNA is TGTGCCAGCAGTGAACTAGCGGGAGACTCAGATACGCGGTATTTT. This gives the protein CASSELAGDSDTRYF.